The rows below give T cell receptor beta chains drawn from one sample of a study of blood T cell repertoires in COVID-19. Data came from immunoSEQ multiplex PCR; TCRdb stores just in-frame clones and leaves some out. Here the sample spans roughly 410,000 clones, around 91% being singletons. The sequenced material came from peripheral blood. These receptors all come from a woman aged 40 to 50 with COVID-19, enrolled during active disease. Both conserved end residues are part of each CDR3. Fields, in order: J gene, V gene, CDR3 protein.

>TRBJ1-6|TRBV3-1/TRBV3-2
CASASRDYNSPLHF
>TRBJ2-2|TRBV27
CASSFSSPLVAGELFF
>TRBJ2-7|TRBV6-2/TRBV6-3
CASSAQGYEQYF
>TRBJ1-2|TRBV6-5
CASRRDSLAYGYTF
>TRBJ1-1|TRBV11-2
CASSSWDRGNTEAFF
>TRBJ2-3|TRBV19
CASSVAGGRYADTQYF
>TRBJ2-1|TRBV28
CASSLWSNEQFF
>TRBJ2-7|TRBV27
CASKKRVF
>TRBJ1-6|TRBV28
CASSLPRTGDPHVHF
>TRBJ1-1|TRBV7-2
CASSMDRGAEAFF
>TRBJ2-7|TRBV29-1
CSVVTGAYEQYF
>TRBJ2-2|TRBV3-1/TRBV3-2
CASRNGLAGERPTGELFF
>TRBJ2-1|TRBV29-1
CSVGDTSDEQFF
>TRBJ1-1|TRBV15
CATSGGWVAFF
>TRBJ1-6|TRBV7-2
CASSSRGFNSPLHF
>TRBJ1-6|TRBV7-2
CASSLGALLNSPLHF
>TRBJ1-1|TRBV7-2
CASSLGTGTNTEAFF
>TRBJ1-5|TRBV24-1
CATSDGGTGYSNQPQHF
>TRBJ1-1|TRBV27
CASSPRQGLGDTEAFF
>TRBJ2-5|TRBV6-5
CASSPTAAFQETQYF
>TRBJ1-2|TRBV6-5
CASSYSEMRGYTF
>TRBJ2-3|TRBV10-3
CATRGSGSVDTQYF
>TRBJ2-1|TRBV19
CASNKGTSGYNEQFF
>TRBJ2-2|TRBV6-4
CASSPEQENTGELFF
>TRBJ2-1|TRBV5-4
CASSLRDSGEQFF
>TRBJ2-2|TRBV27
CASSPQGGMGNTGELFF
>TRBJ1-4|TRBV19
CASLRATNEKLFF
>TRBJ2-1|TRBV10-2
CASSVRGPYNEQFF
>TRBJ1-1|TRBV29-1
CSVGALRNTEAFF